One sample yielded the 7 T cell receptor beta chains listed below, sequenced in a study of T cell responses to AZD1222 COVID-19 vaccine. Clones were sequenced by immunoSEQ multiplex PCR, and TCRdb holds only the in-frame ones, with some missing. The sample consists of about 120,000 clones, roughly 90% of them appearing once. The sequencing here drew on peripheral blood, taken on day 0 of AZD1222 vaccination. These receptors were collected from an adult in good health.

This chain joins TRBV5-1 and TRBJ1-1; D perhaps matches TRBD1 (5 bases). The CDR3 sequence is 14 residues long. CDR1 and CDR2 from the germline V gene are SGHRS and YFSETQ. V lost 4 bases and J lost 3, with 13 bases in between. CDR3 protein: CASSLRVMDTEAFF. The DNA of the CDR3 is TGCGCCAGCAGCCTCAGGGTTATGGACACTGAAGCTTTCTTT.

V gene TRBV20-1 combines with J gene TRBJ1-5; a weak D match, TRBD1 (6 bases). With 3 bases removed from V and 0 bases from J, the gap between germline ends came to 18 bases. Germline V gene data show CDR1 as DFQATT and CDR2 as SNEGSKA (reference sequence). The CDR3 totals 17 residues. The CDR3 coding sequence is TGCAGTGCTAGTGGGGGGGTTGGGACATATAGCAATCAGCCCCAGCATTTT. It is translated as CSASGGVGTYSNQPQHF.

This sequence joins TRBV14 and TRBJ1-2, with D uncertain. The V gene's germline CDR1 is SGHDN and CDR2 FVKESK. The ends were cut back, 1 base at V and 2 bases at J, with 5 bases in the middle. There are 13 residues in the CDR3. The CDR3: CASSQVQNYGYTF. CDR3 coding DNA: TGTGCCAGCAGCCAAGTTCAGAACTATGGCTACACCTTC.

The chain combines TRBV7-2 with TRBJ2-2, with D perhaps given as TRBD1 or TRBD2 (5 bases each). This CDR3 spans 14 amino acids. CDR1 and CDR2 from the germline V gene are SGHTA and FQGNSA. V was cut by 8 bases and J by 1 base, with 11 bases left in between. The CDR3 region is CASARGLNTGELFF. The CDR3, as DNA: TGTGCCAGCGCCCGGGGCCTGAACACCGGGGAGCTGTTTTTT.

The V call is TRBV7-3, the J call TRBJ1-3; D may be TRBD1 (5 bases). Germline V gene lookup returns CDR1 SGHTA and CDR2 FQGTGA. The CDR3 is 16 amino acids. V dropped 0 bases and J dropped 0 bases, with 9 bases sitting between them. For the CDR3, the DNA is TGTGCCAGCAGCTTAACGGGACCCTTCTCTGGAAACACCATATATTTT. The encoded protein is CASSLTGPFSGNTIYF.

The chain employs TRBV4-1 and TRBJ1-2; TRBD1 aligns across 8 bases. CDR3 size: 19 residues. The trim removed 4 bases at V and 7 bases at J, leaving 23 bases unmatched. Germline values: CDR1 MGHRA, CDR2 YSYEKL. The CDR3 bases are TGCGCCAGCAGCCTCATTACAGAGAGACAGGGGCCTTCGGTGCGTGGCTACACCTTC. Residues: CASSLITERQGPSVRGYTF.

The chain carries TRBV7-8 and TRBJ1-1, with D possibly matching TRBD1 (6 bases). Germline lookup yields CDR1 SGHVS and CDR2 FQNEAQ. Trimming left V 1 base short and J 5 bases short, with 8 bases between. The CDR3 is 13 amino acids. The CDR3 region is CASSLDTGTEAFF. The CDR3 DNA sequence: TGTGCCAGCAGCTTAGATACAGGGACTGAAGCTTTCTTT.